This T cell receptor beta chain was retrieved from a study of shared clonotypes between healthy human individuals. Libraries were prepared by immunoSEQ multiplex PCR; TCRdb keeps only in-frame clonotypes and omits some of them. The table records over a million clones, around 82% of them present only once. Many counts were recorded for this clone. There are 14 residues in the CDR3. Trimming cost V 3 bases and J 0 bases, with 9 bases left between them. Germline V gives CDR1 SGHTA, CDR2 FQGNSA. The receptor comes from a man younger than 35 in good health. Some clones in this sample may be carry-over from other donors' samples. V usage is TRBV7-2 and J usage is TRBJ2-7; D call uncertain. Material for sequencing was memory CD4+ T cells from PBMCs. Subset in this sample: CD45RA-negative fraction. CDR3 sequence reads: CASSFNFDSYEQYF. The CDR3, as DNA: TGTGCCAGCAGCTTTAACTTCGACTCCTACGAGCAGTACTTC.